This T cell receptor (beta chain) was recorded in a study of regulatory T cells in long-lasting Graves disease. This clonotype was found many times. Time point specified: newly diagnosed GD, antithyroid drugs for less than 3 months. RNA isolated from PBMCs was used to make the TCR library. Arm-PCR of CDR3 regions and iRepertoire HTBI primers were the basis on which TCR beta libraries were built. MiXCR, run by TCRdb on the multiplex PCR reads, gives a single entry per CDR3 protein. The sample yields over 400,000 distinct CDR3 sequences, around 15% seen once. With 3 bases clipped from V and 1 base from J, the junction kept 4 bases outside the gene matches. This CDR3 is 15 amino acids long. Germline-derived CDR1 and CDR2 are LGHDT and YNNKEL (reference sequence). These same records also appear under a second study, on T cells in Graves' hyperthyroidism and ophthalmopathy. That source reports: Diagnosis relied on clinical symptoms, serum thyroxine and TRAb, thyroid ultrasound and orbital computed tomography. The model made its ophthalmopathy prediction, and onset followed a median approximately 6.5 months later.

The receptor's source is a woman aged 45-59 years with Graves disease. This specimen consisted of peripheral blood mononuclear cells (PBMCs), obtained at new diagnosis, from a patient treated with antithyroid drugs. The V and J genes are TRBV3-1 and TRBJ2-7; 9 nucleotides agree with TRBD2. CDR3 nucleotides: TGTGCCAGCAGCCAGGCGACTAGCGGATCCTACGAGCAGTACTTC. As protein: CASSQATSGSYEQYF.